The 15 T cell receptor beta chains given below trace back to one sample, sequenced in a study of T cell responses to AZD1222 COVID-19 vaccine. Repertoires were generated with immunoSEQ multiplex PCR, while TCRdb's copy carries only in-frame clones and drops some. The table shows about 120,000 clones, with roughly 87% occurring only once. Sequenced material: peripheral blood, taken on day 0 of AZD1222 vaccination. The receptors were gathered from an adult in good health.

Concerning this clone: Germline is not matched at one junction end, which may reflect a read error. The CDR3 nucleotides read TGCAGCGTTGAGGGCCTTGGGACGATGACGGAACGAGCTTTT. As protein: CSVEGLGTMTERAF. The chain is built from TRBV29-1 and TRBJ1-3; D may be TRBD1 (5 bases). The CDR3 has 14 residues. Germline CDR1 reads SQVTM; CDR2 reads ANQGSEA.

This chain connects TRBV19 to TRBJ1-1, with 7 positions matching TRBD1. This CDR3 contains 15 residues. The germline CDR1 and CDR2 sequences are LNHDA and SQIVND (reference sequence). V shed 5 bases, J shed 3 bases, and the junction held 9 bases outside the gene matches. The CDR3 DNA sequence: TGTGCCAGTAGTCCGACCGGGACAGTTTACACTGAAGCTTTCTTT. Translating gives CASSPTGTVYTEAFF. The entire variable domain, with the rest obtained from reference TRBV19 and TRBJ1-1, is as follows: DGGITQSPKYLFRKEGQNVTLSCEQNLNHDAMYWYRQDPGQGLRLIYYSQIVNDFQKGDIAEGYSVSREKKESFPLTVTSAQKNPTAFYLCASSPTGTVYTEAFFGQGTRLTVV.

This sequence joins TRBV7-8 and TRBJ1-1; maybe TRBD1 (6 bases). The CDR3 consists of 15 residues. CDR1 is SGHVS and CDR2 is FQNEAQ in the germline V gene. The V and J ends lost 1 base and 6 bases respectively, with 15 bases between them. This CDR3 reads CASSLVGQGLAEAFF. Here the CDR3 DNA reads TGTGCCAGCAGCTTAGTCGGGCAGGGGCTGGCTGAAGCTTTCTTT.

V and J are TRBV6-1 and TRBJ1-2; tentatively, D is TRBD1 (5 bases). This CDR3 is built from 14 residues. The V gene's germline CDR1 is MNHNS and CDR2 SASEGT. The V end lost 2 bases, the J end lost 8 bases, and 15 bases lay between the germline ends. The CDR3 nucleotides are TGTGCCAGCAGTGAAAATGCGGGCCGGGGGGGCTACACCTTC. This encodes CASSENAGRGGYTF.

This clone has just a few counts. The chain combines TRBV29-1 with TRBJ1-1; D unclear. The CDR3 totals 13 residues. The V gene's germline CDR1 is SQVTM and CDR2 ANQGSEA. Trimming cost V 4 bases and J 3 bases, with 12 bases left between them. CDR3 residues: CSVVRTADTEAFF. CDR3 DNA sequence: TGCAGCGTTGTGAGGACTGCGGACACTGAAGCTTTCTTT.

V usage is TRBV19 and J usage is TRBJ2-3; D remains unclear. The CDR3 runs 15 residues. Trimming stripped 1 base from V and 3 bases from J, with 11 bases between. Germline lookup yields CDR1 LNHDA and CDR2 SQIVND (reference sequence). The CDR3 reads CASSIGRKATDTQYF. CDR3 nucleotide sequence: TGTGCCAGTAGTATAGGCAGGAAGGCGACAGATACGCAGTATTTT. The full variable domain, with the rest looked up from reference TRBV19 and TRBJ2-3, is DGGITQSPKYLFRKEGQNVTLSCEQNLNHDAMYWYRQDPGQGLRLIYYSQIVNDFQKGDIAEGYSVSREKKESFPLTVTSAQKNPTAFYLCASSIGRKATDTQYFGPGTRLTVL.

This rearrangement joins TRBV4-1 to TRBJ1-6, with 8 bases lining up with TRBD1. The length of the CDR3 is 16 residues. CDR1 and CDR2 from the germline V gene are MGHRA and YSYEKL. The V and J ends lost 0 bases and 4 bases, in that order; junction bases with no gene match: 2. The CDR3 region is CASSQEGQVYNSPLHF. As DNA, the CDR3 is TGCGCCAGCAGCCAAGAGGGACAGGTGTATAATTCACCCCTCCACTTT.

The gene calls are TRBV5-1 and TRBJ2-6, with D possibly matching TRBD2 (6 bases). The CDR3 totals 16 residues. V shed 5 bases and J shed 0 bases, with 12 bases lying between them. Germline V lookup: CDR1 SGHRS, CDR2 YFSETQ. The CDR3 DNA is TGCGCCAGCAGTATTCAGGGACTCTCTGGGGCCAACGTCCTGACTTTC. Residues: CASSIQGLSGANVLTF.

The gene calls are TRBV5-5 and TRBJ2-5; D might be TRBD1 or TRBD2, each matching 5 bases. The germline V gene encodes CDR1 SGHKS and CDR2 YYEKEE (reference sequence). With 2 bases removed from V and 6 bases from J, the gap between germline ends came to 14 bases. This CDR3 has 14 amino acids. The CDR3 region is CASSFGQGGQTQYF. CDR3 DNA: TGTGCCAGCAGCTTCGGGCAGGGCGGGCAGACCCAGTACTTC.

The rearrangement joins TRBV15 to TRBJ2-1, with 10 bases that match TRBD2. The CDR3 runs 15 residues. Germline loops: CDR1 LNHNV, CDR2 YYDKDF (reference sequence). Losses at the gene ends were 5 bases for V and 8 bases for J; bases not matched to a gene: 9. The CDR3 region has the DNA TGTGCCACCAGCGCCTCAGCGGGAGGGCCGCATGAGCAGTTCTTC. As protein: CATSASAGGPHEQFF.

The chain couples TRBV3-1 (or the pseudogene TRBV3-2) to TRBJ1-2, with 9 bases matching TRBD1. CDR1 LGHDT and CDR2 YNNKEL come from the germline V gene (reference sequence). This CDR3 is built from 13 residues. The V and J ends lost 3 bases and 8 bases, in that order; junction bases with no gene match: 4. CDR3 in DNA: TGTGCCAGCAGCCATGACAGGGGGGGAGGCTACACCTTC. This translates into CASSHDRGGGYTF.

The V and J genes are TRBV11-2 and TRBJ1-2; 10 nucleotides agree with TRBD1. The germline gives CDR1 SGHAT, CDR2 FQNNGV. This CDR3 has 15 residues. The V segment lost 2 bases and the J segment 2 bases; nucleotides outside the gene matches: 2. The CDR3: CASSLWGQGNYGYTF. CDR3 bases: TGTGCCAGCAGCTTATGGGGACAGGGGAACTATGGCTACACCTTC. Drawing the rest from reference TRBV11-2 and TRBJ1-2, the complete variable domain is EAGVAQSPRYKIIEKRQSVAFWCNPISGHATLYWYQQILGQGPKLLIQFQNNGVVDDSQLPKDRFSAERLKGVDSTLKIQPAKLEDSAVYLCASSLWGQGNYGYTFGSGTRLTVV.

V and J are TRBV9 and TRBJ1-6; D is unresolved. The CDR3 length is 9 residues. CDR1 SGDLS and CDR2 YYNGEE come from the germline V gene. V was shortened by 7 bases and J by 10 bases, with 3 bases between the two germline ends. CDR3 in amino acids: CASGSPLHF. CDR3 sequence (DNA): TGTGCCAGCGGGTCACCCCTCCACTTT.

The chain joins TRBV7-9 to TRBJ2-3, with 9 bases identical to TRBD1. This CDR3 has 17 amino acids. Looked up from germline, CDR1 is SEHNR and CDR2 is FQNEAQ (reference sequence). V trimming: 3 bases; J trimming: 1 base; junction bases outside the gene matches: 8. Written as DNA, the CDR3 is TGTGCCAGCAGCTTGGGACAGGGTAATTTGGGCACAGATACGCAGTATTTT. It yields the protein CASSLGQGNLGTDTQYF. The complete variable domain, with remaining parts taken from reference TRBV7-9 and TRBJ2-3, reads DTGVSQNPRHKITKRGQNVTFRCDPISEHNRLYWYRQTLGQGPEFLTYFQNEAQLEKSRLLSDRFSAERPKGSFSTLEIQRTEQGDSAMYLCASSLGQGNLGTDTQYFGPGTRLTVL.

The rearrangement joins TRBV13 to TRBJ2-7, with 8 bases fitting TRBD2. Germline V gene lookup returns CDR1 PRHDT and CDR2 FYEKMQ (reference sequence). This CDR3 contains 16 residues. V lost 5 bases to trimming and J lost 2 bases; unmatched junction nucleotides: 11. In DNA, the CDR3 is TGTGCCAGCAGCCCGCAAGGGGCGGGAGGAACCTACGAGCAGTACTTC. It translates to CASSPQGAGGTYEQYF.